The entry below describes one T cell receptor (beta chain). As yet, its antigen is unknown. The junction differs from germline at one of its ends, possibly a read error. Every donor had one or more pre-ART and two or more post-ART PBMC samples. These data belong to a study of long-term antiretroviral therapy in people with HIV. Study conclusions and caveats: ART was followed by higher diversity that remained below transplant donor controls.

The CDR3 contains 14 residues. The germline CDR1 and CDR2 sequences are MNHEY and SVGAGI. Survey level was the resolution at which the v3.0 immunoSEQ assay ran. The sequencing target was about 35,000-55,000 T-cell genomes per sample. Sequencing used immunoSEQ multiplex PCR; TCRdb keeps in-frame clones, though not all of them. The profile shows about 12,000 clones, more than 70% of them singletons. This specimen was unsorted PBMCs, taken 0.5 years before starting antiretroviral therapy. The TCR comes from a woman between 40 and 50 years old with HIV. The rearrangement joins TRBV6-5 to TRBJ1-2; 10 nucleotides match TRBD1. The CDR3 DNA follows: TGTGCCAGCGCCGGGACAGGGGAGGGCTCTGGCTACACTTTC. This sequence encodes CASAGTGEGSGYTF.